The 9 T cell receptor beta chains below come from one sample, sequenced in a study of Ad26.COV2.S vaccination and SARS-CoV-2 variants. The treatment was: 15 to 20 received Ad26.COV2.S at low or high dose, single or two shots; about 5 received placebo; per-sample allocation not given. The samples were gathered on day 63 after the first injection of vaccine or placebo. Only in-frame clones appear in the TCRdb table, and some are missing; sequencing was by immunoSEQ multiplex PCR. Among fewer than 500,000 clones, over 75% were seen once, and the ten largest hold 9% to 15%. The sequencing used peripheral blood, collected in a trial of Ad26.COV2.S vaccine versus placebo. All receptors come from a person between 18 and 65 years old who received the Ad26.COV2.S COVID-19 vaccine or a placebo.

This chain joins TRBV5-8 and TRBJ2-5; no firm D call. The V gene lost 4 bases and the J gene lost 1 base, with 8 bases spanning the gap. Germline values: CDR1 SGHTS, CDR2 YDEGEE. CDR3 length: 13 residues. CDR3 protein: CASSISPQETQYF. The CDR3 region has the DNA TGTGCCAGCAGCATATCCCCCCAAGAGACCCAGTACTTC.

Comment on this clone: Germline and junction disagree at one end, which may indicate a read error. The chain joins TRBV29-1 to TRBJ2-5, with D tentatively TRBD1 (6 bases). CDR3 length: 14 residues. Germline V gene sequence: CDR1 SQVTM, CDR2 ANQGSEA. The DNA of the CDR3 is TGCAGCGTAGAAGTAATGGGGGCCCAAGAGACCCAGTACTTC. It codes for CSVEVMGAQETQYF.

The chain recombines TRBV5-5 with TRBJ1-1; weak D call: TRBD1 (6 bases). V dropped 6 bases and J dropped 6 bases, with 18 bases sitting between them. The CDR3 is 14 amino acids. Germline V gene sequence: CDR1 SGHKS, CDR2 YYEKEE (reference sequence). The CDR3 reads CASTVEQGYPEAFF. In DNA, the CDR3 is TGTGCCAGCACCGTTGAACAGGGATATCCTGAAGCTTTCTTT.

This chain uses TRBV29-1 with TRBJ2-2, with D perhaps matching TRBD1 (6 bases). The CDR3 contains 13 residues. V lost 4 bases and J lost 3, with 9 bases in between. Germline assignment: CDR1 SQVTM and CDR2 ANQGSEA. The CDR3 reads CSVAGADTGELFF. CDR3 bases: TGCAGCGTTGCAGGGGCGGACACCGGGGAGCTGTTTTTT.

V and J are TRBV3-1 (or the pseudogene TRBV3-2) and TRBJ2-3; the D gene could be TRBD1 or TRBD2 (6 bases each). The CDR3 totals 13 residues. Germline V gene lookup returns CDR1 LGHDT and CDR2 YNNKEL (reference sequence). V lost 8 bases to trimming and J lost 6 bases, with 15 bases between them. The CDR3 loop is CASRKGGADTQYF. CDR3 DNA: TGTGCCAGCCGCAAGGGGGGAGCGGATACGCAGTATTTT.

This chain uses TRBV6-5 with TRBJ1-2, with D maybe TRBD1 (5 bases). This CDR3 has 15 residues. The germline CDR1 and CDR2 sequences are MNHEY and SVGAGI. With 2 bases removed from V and 7 bases from J, the gap between germline ends came to 17 bases. The CDR3 sequence: CASSYIGRAMGGYTF. CDR3 DNA sequence: TGTGCCAGCAGTTACATCGGCAGGGCAATGGGTGGCTACACCTTC.

This clone was detected only once. The chain has TRBV28 and TRBJ2-1, with 9 positions matching TRBD2. CDR1 is MDHEN, CDR2 SYDVKM, per germline. The CDR3 sequence is 13 residues long. V shed 6 bases and J 5 bases; nucleotides not matched to a gene: 2. The DNA of the CDR3 is TGTGCCAGCAGAGTAGCGGGGGACAATGAGCAGTTCTTC. Protein product: CASRVAGDNEQFF.

V gene TRBV11-2 combines with J gene TRBJ2-7; tentatively, D is TRBD1 (6 bases). The CDR3 is made up of 14 amino acids. Trimming left V 6 bases short and J 6 bases short, with 18 bases between. Germline V CDR1 and CDR2: SGHAT, FQNNGV. This chain's CDR3 is CASRWGPEAGEQYF. CDR3 DNA sequence: TGTGCCAGCAGGTGGGGGCCTGAGGCTGGCGAGCAGTACTTC.

This clone was observed a single time. The chain combines TRBV3-1 (or the pseudogene TRBV3-2) with TRBJ2-1, with a possible D match to TRBD1 (7 bases). V was shortened by 4 bases and J by 8 bases, with 12 bases between the two germline ends. Per germline, CDR1 LGHDT and CDR2 YNNKEL (reference sequence). There are 13 residues in the CDR3. The CDR3 region is CASSLQGGYEQFF. The CDR3 DNA follows: TGTGCCAGCAGCCTCCAGGGGGGCTATGAGCAGTTCTTC.